The 23 T cell receptor beta chains below were found in one sample sequenced in a study of OX40 agonist ivuxolimab in advanced cancers. This table comes from immunoSEQ multiplex PCR, and its TCRdb copy is limited to in-frame clones, with some not included. The top ten clones hold 20% to 30% of a sample with approximately 21,000 clones, roughly 88% of them seen once. Sequenced material: CD4+ or CD8+ T cells sorted from blood, taken in a trial of the OX40 agonist ivuxolimab. The source of these receptors is an adult with an advanced solid tumor such as melanoma, head and neck, liver or kidney cancer.

The V call is TRBV15, the J call TRBJ2-1; D uncertain. The CDR3 runs 15 residues. V was pared by 4 bases and J by 4 bases, with 14 bases between. The germline V gene has CDR1 LNHNV and CDR2 YYDKDF (reference sequence). Here the CDR3 reads CATSIPLDGYNEQFF. The CDR3, as DNA: TGTGCCACCAGCATCCCCCTGGACGGGTACAATGAGCAGTTCTTC. The variable domain in full, with the rest retrieved from reference TRBV15 and TRBJ2-1, is DAMVIQNPRYQVTQFGKPVTLSCSQTLNHNVMYWYQQKSSQAPKLLFHYYDKDFNNEADTPDNFQSRRPNTSFCFLDIRSPGLGDTAMYLCATSIPLDGYNEQFFGPGTRLTVL.

In its sample, this clone was seen once. The rearrangement links TRBV5-1 to TRBJ2-1; 8 nucleotides match TRBD2. Germline CDR1 is SGHRS and CDR2 is YFSETQ. The CDR3 contains 15 residues. With V trimmed by 5 bases and J by 7 bases, 11 bases remained unmatched. CDR3 DNA: TGCGCCAGCAGACCTCTAGCGGGTCTACCTAATGAGCAGTTCTTC. Translating it yields CASRPLAGLPNEQFF. The full variable domain, its missing parts supplied by reference TRBV5-1 and TRBJ2-1, is KAGVTQTPRYLIKTRGQQVTLSCSPISGHRSVSWYQQTPGQGLQFLFEYFSETQRNKGNFPGRFSGRQFSNSRSEMNVSTLELGDSALYLCASRPLAGLPNEQFFGPGTRLTVL.

This chain links TRBV21-1 with TRBJ2-1; TRBD2 was called by the table and not checked on the DNA. TRBV21-1 is tagged as a pseudogene. The CDR3 contains 18 residues. CDR3 sequence: CASSKAHPSIPYYNEQFF. CDR3 nucleotides: TGTGCCAGCAGCAAAGCGCACCCTAGTATCCCCTATTACAATGAGCAGTTCTTC.

This sequence joins TRBV7-2 and TRBJ1-5; possible D gene TRBD1, 5 bases. Germline V gene data show CDR1 as SGHTA and CDR2 as FQGNSA. V shed 4 bases and J shed 4 bases, with 14 bases lying between them. This CDR3 contains 15 residues. The CDR3 region has the DNA TGTGCCAGCAGCTCACTAGCAGGGCTTAATCAGCCCCAGCATTTT. This translates into CASSSLAGLNQPQHF.

The V gene is TRBV7-9, the J gene TRBJ1-5, with 7 bases aligning to TRBD1. Germline lookup yields CDR1 SEHNR and CDR2 FQNEAQ (reference sequence). The trim removed 4 bases at V and 1 base at J, leaving 7 bases unmatched. This CDR3 is built from 16 residues. For the CDR3, the DNA is TGTGCCAGCAGCTCGACAGGACAGGCGAGCAATCAGCCCCAGCATTTT. Translation gives CASSSTGQASNQPQHF.

This chain joins TRBV30 and TRBJ1-1; a possible D gene is TRBD1 (5 bases). Germline CDR1 reads GTSNPN; CDR2 reads SVGIG (reference sequence). The CDR3 runs to 14 residues. V was clipped by 6 bases and J by 4 bases, with 18 bases between them. The CDR3 region has the DNA TGTGCCTGCCCCCGGCAGGGAGGGTTCACTGAAGCTTTCTTT. It yields the protein CACPRQGGFTEAFF.

A single count supports this clone. J is TRBJ1-2 and V is TRBV6-1; D remains unclear. CDR3 size: 14 residues. Trimming took 6 bases from V and 2 from J, leaving 13 bases between them. Germline CDR1 reads MNHNS; CDR2 reads SASEGT. Here the CDR3 DNA reads TGTGCCAGCAGCCGGTCGGGAGCAAACTATGGCTACACCTTC. It translates to CASSRSGANYGYTF.

The gene calls are TRBV19 and TRBJ2-1, with D unclear. V was trimmed by 1 base and J by 4 bases, leaving 8 bases between them. The germline V gene encodes CDR1 LNHDA and CDR2 SQIVND (reference sequence). The CDR3 runs to 14 residues. The CDR3 bases are TGTGCCAGTAGTATAGGAGGCGGATACAATGAGCAGTTCTTC. Its translation: CASSIGGGYNEQFF.

V gene TRBV4-1 combines with J gene TRBJ2-3, with 10 bases identical to TRBD2. Looked up from germline, CDR1 is MGHRA and CDR2 is YSYEKL. This CDR3 region has 17 residues. Trimming at V came to 1 base and at J to 3 bases, leaving 7 bases not matched to a gene. The CDR3 DNA reads TGCGCCAGCAGCCAAGGTTCTAGCGGGAGCTTTACAGATACGCAGTATTTT. Its protein product is CASSQGSSGSFTDTQYF.

The chain links TRBV28 to TRBJ2-5; D may correspond to TRBD1 or TRBD2 (5 bases each). V lost 5 bases to trimming and J lost 0 bases, with 13 bases between them. Looked up from germline, CDR1 is MDHEN and CDR2 is SYDVKM. This CDR3 has 15 amino acids. Written as DNA, the CDR3 is TGTGCCAGCAGTCCAGTGAGGGGTTACCAAGAGACCCAGTACTTC. Protein product: CASSPVRGYQETQYF.

The V and J genes are TRBV6-5 and TRBJ2-7; D possibly corresponds to TRBD1 (6 bases). The CDR3 extends over 14 amino acids. CDR1 is MNHEY, CDR2 SVGAGI, per germline. Trimming pared 0 bases from V and 2 bases from J, leaving 8 bases between. CDR3 nucleotide sequence: TGTGCCAGCAGTTACTCGCAGGGGCCCTACGAGCAGTACTTC. Translated: CASSYSQGPYEQYF.

The chain joins TRBV2 to TRBJ2-7; no clear D. Germline assignment: CDR1 SNHLY and CDR2 FYNNEI. V lost 5 bases and J 1 base, leaving 9 bases between the germline ends. The CDR3 spans 13 residues. This CDR3 reads CASSYQPSYEQYF. The CDR3 DNA sequence: TGTGCCAGCAGTTACCAACCTTCCTACGAGCAGTACTTC.

Only one count was recorded for this clone. The chain recombines TRBV9 with TRBJ2-7; 10 nucleotides agree with TRBD2. Germline CDR1 reads SGDLS; CDR2 reads YYNGEE. The CDR3 totals 15 residues. V gave up 0 bases and J gave up 6 bases; unmatched junction bases: 6. CDR3 region: CASSVGASGSPEQYF. DNA for the CDR3: TGTGCCAGCAGCGTAGGGGCTAGCGGGAGCCCCGAGCAGTACTTC.

By sample share, this clone is medium-sized. The V and J genes are TRBV7-8 and TRBJ2-1; D is unresolved. This CDR3 comprises 15 residues. In germline, CDR1 is SGHVS, CDR2 FQNEAQ. Deletions cut 4 bases from V and 4 bases from J, with 14 bases between. In DNA form, the CDR3 reads TGTGCCAGCAGCTCAGGTTCATTACGTTACAATGAGCAGTTCTTC. Protein sequence: CASSSGSLRYNEQFF.

The rearrangement uses TRBV20-1 and TRBJ2-1; D is unclear. CDR1 DFQATT and CDR2 SNEGSKA come from the germline V gene (reference sequence). V lost 5 bases and J 6 bases, leaving 5 bases between the germline ends. The CDR3 has 10 residues. CDR3 in DNA: TGCAGTGCTGGCAGCAATGAGCAGTTCTTC. Translating gives CSAGSNEQFF.

V usage is TRBV11-2 and J usage is TRBJ2-1, with D perhaps assigned TRBD1 or TRBD2 (6 bases each). The V and J ends lost 4 bases and 8 bases respectively, with 15 bases between them. From germline, CDR1 is SGHAT and CDR2 FQNNGV. This CDR3 region has 14 residues. The CDR3 DNA reads TGTGCCAGCAGCTCAGACCGGGGGCAGGATGAGCAGTTCTTC. Amino acids: CASSSDRGQDEQFF. Drawing the rest from reference TRBV11-2 and TRBJ2-1, the complete variable domain is EAGVAQSPRYKIIEKRQSVAFWCNPISGHATLYWYQQILGQGPKLLIQFQNNGVVDDSQLPKDRFSAERLKGVDSTLKIQPAKLEDSAVYLCASSSDRGQDEQFFGPGTRLTVL.

The V gene is TRBV7-2, the J gene TRBJ2-7; no clear D. Trimming removed 1 base from V and 3 bases from J, with 13 bases in between. In germline, CDR1 is SGHTA, CDR2 FQGNSA. This CDR3 spans 15 amino acids. CDR3 coding DNA: TGTGCCAGCAGCTTAGTGGACGGGCCCTTCTACGAGCAGTACTTC. It yields the protein CASSLVDGPFYEQYF.

The chain couples TRBV5-6 to TRBJ2-7; D is perhaps TRBD2 (6 bases). CDR1 is SGHDT and CDR2 is YYEEEE in the germline V gene. The CDR3 totals 13 residues. With 1 base removed from V and 7 bases from J, the gap between germline ends came to 12 bases. Here the CDR3 reads CASSLPGGEEQYF. The DNA for the CDR3 is TGTGCCAGCAGCTTGCCAGGAGGGGAGGAGCAGTACTTC.

This clone was observed a few times. The gene calls are TRBV6-4 and TRBJ2-1, with D tentatively TRBD2 (5 bases). Per germline, CDR1 MRHNA and CDR2 SNTAGT. This CDR3 comprises 15 residues. The V gene lost 2 bases and the J gene lost 1 base, with 9 bases spanning the gap. The CDR3 spells CASSDRAESYNEQFF. The CDR3, as DNA: TGTGCCAGCAGTGACCGAGCGGAATCCTACAATGAGCAGTTCTTC.

This clone has just a few counts. In DNA, the CDR3 is TGCGCCAACATTATGGGAGCGAAGGGAAACACCATATATTTT. Translated: CANIMGAKGNTIYF. The V and J genes are TRBV10-1 and TRBJ1-3; D is ambiguous. Germline values: CDR1 WNHNN, CDR2 SYGVQD (reference sequence). V was trimmed by 10 bases and J by 4 bases, leaving 17 bases between them. This CDR3 is 14 amino acids long.

The J gene is TRBJ2-3, the V gene TRBV6-4; a weak D match, TRBD2 (6 bases). The length of the CDR3 is 13 residues. Germline loops: CDR1 MRHNA, CDR2 SNTAGT. The germline V and J ends were trimmed by 4 bases and 3 bases, with 8 bases remaining between them. CDR3 region: CASSVGSTDTQYF. CDR3 coding DNA: TGTGCCAGCAGTGTCGGGAGTACAGATACGCAGTATTTT.

This clone was found once. CDR3 loop: CASSLVPTGFAYEQYF. CDR3 coding DNA: TGCGCCAGCAGCTTGGTACCCACAGGGTTCGCCTACGAGCAGTACTTC. This chain uses TRBV5-1 with TRBJ2-7; D perhaps matches TRBD1 (6 bases). This CDR3 spans 16 amino acids. V shed 0 bases and J shed 2 bases, with 15 bases lying between them. Germline assignment: CDR1 SGHRS and CDR2 YFSETQ.

This clone was seen a single time. The rearrangement uses TRBV10-2 and TRBJ2-1; 7 bases are a match to TRBD2. Germline trimming cut 0 bases from V and 4 bases from J; bases unmatched to any gene: 9. In germline, CDR1 is WSHSY, CDR2 SAAADI. The CDR3 runs to 17 residues. CDR3 amino acids: CASSESPGGGLYNEQFF. In DNA form, the CDR3 reads TGCGCCAGCAGTGAGTCGCCGGGGGGAGGCCTATACAATGAGCAGTTCTTC.